This entry lists 20 T cell receptor beta chains sequenced from one sample in a study of T cells in Graves' hyperthyroidism and ophthalmopathy. From RNA transcripts, TCR beta CDR3 regions were amplified. The HTBI primer set was used in a first-round RT-PCR of the TCR CDR3. Each CDR3 protein is one row after TCRdb ran MiXCR on the multiplex PCR reads. The table has more than 600,000 distinct CDR3 sequences, 15% to 20% seen once. The specimen was blood. These receptors all come from a young man with Graves' hyperthyroidism.

This clonotype has at least ten counts. This sequence joins TRBV10-3 and TRBJ2-7, with 11 positions matching TRBD1. The CDR3 loop spans 14 amino acids. Per germline, CDR1 ENHRY and CDR2 SYGVKD. V trimming: 6 bases; J trimming: 4 bases; junction bases outside the gene matches: 5. CDR3 nucleotides: TGTGCCATCAGGGGACAGGGGGGGTCGTACGAGCAGTACTTC. It codes for CAIRGQGGSYEQYF.

CDR3 protein: CSASSLYGREKNEQYF. The CDR3 DNA sequence: TGCAGTGCTAGTAGTTTATATGGGCGGGAGAAAAATGAGCAGTACTTC. The chain joins TRBV20-1 to TRBJ2-1, with 7 bases lining up with TRBD2. The closer fit of TRBJ2-7 to the DNA end suggests the J call may be wrong. CDR3 length: 16 amino acids. Per germline, CDR1 DFQATT and CDR2 SNEGSKA (reference sequence).

At least ten counts were recorded for this clonotype. V and J are TRBV20-1 and TRBJ1-1; D perhaps matches TRBD1 (5 bases). Per the germline V gene, CDR1 is DFQATT and CDR2 is SNEGSKA (reference sequence). This CDR3 is built from 11 residues. The V gene lost 3 bases and the J gene lost 4 bases, with 6 bases spanning the gap. The CDR3 is CSARGRTEAFF. CDR3 DNA: TGCAGTGCTAGGGGACGCACTGAAGCTTTCTTT.

CDR3 in DNA: TGTGCCTGGAGTGTATATACGGGACTAGCGAGCTACGAGCAGTACTTC. Translated, it gives CAWSVYTGLASYEQYF. The genes are TRBV30 and TRBJ2-7, with TRBD2 matching 10 bases. Germline CDR1 is GTSNPN and CDR2 is SVGIG (reference sequence). This CDR3 region has 16 residues. After removal of 0 bases from V and 3 bases from J, the junction contained 8 bases not matched to a gene.

The CDR3 DNA reads as TGTGCCAGCAGCGAGCGCATGAACACTGAAGCTTTCTTT. Its protein is CASSERMNTEAFF. The V gene is TRBV7-3, the J gene TRBJ1-1; D call uncertain. The CDR3 has 13 amino acids. Per the germline V gene, CDR1 is SGHTA and CDR2 is FQGTGA. The V gene lost 5 bases and the J gene lost 0 bases, with 7 bases spanning the gap.

This chain uses TRBV5-4 with TRBJ2-4; TRBD1 or TRBD2 may be the D gene (5 bases each). This CDR3 spans 16 amino acids. Germline CDR1 SGHNT, CDR2 YYREEE (reference sequence). V gave up 4 bases and J gave up 4 bases, with 18 bases separating them. CDR3 coding DNA: TGTGCCAGCAGCCGCCGTGGGGGAAAGACGAAAAACATTCAGTACTTC. The encoded protein is CASSRRGGKTKNIQYF.

This clonotype has more than one count but fewer than ten. This sequence joins TRBV20-1 and TRBJ2-7, with unresolved D. The CDR3 extends over 11 amino acids. Trimming removed 7 bases at V and 0 bases at J, with 7 bases between. Germline CDR1 DFQATT, CDR2 SNEGSKA (reference sequence). CDR3 amino acids: CSGGISYEQYF. CDR3 coding DNA: TGCAGTGGGGGTATCTCCTACGAGCAGTACTTC.

V is TRBV29-1 and J is TRBJ2-7; the D gene is possibly TRBD1 (6 bases). Trimming removed 6 bases at V and 1 base at J, with 10 bases between. This CDR3 has 12 amino acids. CDR1 and CDR2 (germline): SQVTM, ANQGSEA. CDR3 loop: CSVQDSSYEQYF. DNA for the CDR3: TGCAGCGTACAGGACAGTTCCTACGAGCAGTACTTC.

There are many counts of this clonotype. The V call is TRBV6-2 or TRBV6-3, the J call TRBJ2-7; no reliable D call. V lost 2 bases and J lost 7, with 9 bases in between. Per the germline V gene, CDR1 is MNHEY and CDR2 is SVGEGT. The CDR3 totals 12 residues. DNA for the CDR3: TGTGCCAGCAGTTACCCCCCTCGAGAGCAGTACTTC. This gives the protein CASSYPPREQYF.

This clonotype has at least ten counts. The V call is TRBV28, the J call TRBJ2-7, with a tentative D call TRBD1 (5 bases). Germline CDR1 is MDHEN and CDR2 is SYDVKM. V gave up 7 bases and J gave up 0 bases, with 10 bases separating them. This CDR3 has 13 residues. The CDR3 DNA is TGTGCCAGCATGGGGCAGAGCTCCTACGAGCAGTACTTC. Protein sequence: CASMGQSSYEQYF.

The chain combines TRBV5-1 with TRBJ2-2; 8 nucleotides match TRBD1. The CDR3 runs 16 residues. J lost 7 bases, V lost 4 bases, and 12 bases had no gene match. The germline V gene has CDR1 SGHRS and CDR2 YFSETQ. The CDR3 sequence: CASSQTGTGYGGELFF. In DNA, the CDR3 is TGCGCCAGCAGCCAAACCGGGACAGGTTATGGCGGGGAGCTGTTTTTT.

This clonotype showed up just a few times. V gene TRBV15 combines with J gene TRBJ2-1; 9 bases agree with TRBD2. V shed 4 bases, J shed 5 bases, and the junction held 3 bases outside the gene matches. This CDR3 has 14 amino acids. Per the germline V gene, CDR1 is LNHNV and CDR2 is YYDKDF (reference sequence). The DNA of the CDR3 is TGTGCCACCAGCAATAGCGGGAGCCACAATGAGCAGTTCTTC. Translation: CATSNSGSHNEQFF.

This clonotype was detected ten times or more. This chain connects TRBV6-1 to TRBJ2-3, with D possibly TRBD1 on 6 matching bases. V was shortened by 6 bases and J by 3 bases, with 13 bases between the two germline ends. From germline, CDR1 is MNHNS and CDR2 SASEGT. There are 14 residues in the CDR3. CDR3 loop: CASRNRVGTDTQYF. Written as DNA, the CDR3 is TGTGCCAGCAGGAACAGGGTTGGGACAGATACGCAGTATTTT.

This clonotype occurred a few times. The V gene is TRBV24-1, the J gene TRBJ2-5; unclear D gene. The ends were cut back, 8 bases at V and 5 bases at J, with 5 bases in the middle. In germline, CDR1 is KGHDR, CDR2 SFDVKD. The CDR3 has 10 amino acids. The CDR3 protein is CATTRETQYF. CDR3 in DNA: TGTGCCACCACTCGGGAGACCCAGTACTTC.

The CDR3 DNA reads as TGTGCCAGCAGTTTTGACAGGGGGCCGGAGGAGACCCAGTACTTC. Protein product: CASSFDRGPEETQYF. V gene TRBV28 combines with J gene TRBJ2-5; the match to TRBD1 covers 10 bases. The germline V gene encodes CDR1 MDHEN and CDR2 SYDVKM. CDR3 size: 15 residues. V shed 3 bases and J 5 bases; nucleotides not matched to a gene: 6.

The chain joins TRBV6-1 to TRBJ2-7; weak D call: TRBD2 (5 bases). The CDR3 is 14 amino acids. CDR1 is MNHNS, CDR2 SASEGT, per germline. V was pared by 1 base and J by 2 bases, with 9 bases between. CDR3 region: CASSEGVTTYEQYF. The CDR3 coding sequence is TGTGCCAGCAGTGAAGGAGTGACTACCTACGAGCAGTACTTC.

The gene calls are TRBV20-1 and TRBJ2-7; TRBD2 might be the D (6 bases). CDR3 length: 13 amino acids. Trimming left V 7 bases short and J 0 bases short, with 13 bases between. Germline-derived CDR1 and CDR2 are DFQATT and SNEGSKA (reference sequence). The chain's CDR3 is CSGYGGGSYEQYF. The CDR3 bases are TGCAGTGGGTACGGGGGAGGCTCCTACGAGCAGTACTTC.

This clonotype has more than one count but fewer than ten. The rearrangement uses TRBV7-6 and TRBJ2-7, with D unresolved. The CDR3 covers 12 residues. Trimming took off 7 bases at V and 6 bases at J, with 13 bases between the two ends. The germline gives CDR1 SGHVS, CDR2 FNYEAQ. The CDR3 DNA reads TGTGCCAGCAATAAAGTGGCCGGCGAGCAGTACTTC. Translated: CASNKVAGEQYF.

As regards this clonotype: A read error may produce the germline difference seen at one junction end. The V and J genes are TRBV7-2 and TRBJ2-3; 8 positions agree with TRBD2. The CDR3 is 15 residues long. Per the germline V gene, CDR1 is SGHTA and CDR2 is FQGNSA. This chain's CDR3 is CASGLTSDSTDTQYF. The CDR3 nucleotides read TGTGCCAGCGGCTTGACTAGCGATAGCACAGATACGCAGTATTTT.

V is TRBV20-1 and J is TRBJ2-7; D is unclear. Germline V gene sequence: CDR1 DFQATT, CDR2 SNEGSKA (reference sequence). V lost 0 bases and J lost 2, with 14 bases in between. The CDR3 sequence is 15 residues long. The CDR3 loop is CSARDGFGGPYEQYF. The CDR3 DNA reads TGCAGTGCTAGAGATGGGTTCGGCGGTCCCTACGAGCAGTACTTC.